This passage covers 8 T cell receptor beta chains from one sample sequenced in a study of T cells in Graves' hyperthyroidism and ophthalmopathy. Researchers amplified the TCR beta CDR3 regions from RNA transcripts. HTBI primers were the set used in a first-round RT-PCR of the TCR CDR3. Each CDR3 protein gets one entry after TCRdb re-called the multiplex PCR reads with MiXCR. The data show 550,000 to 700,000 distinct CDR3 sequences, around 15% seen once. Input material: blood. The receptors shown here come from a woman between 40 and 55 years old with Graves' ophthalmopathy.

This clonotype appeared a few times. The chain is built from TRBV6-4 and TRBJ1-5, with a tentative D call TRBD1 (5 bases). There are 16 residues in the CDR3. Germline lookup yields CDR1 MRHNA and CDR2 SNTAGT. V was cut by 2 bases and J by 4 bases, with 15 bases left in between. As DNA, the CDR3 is TGTGCCAGCAGTGACAATCAGGGCTTGTTAAATCAGCCCCAGCATTTT. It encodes CASSDNQGLLNQPQHF.

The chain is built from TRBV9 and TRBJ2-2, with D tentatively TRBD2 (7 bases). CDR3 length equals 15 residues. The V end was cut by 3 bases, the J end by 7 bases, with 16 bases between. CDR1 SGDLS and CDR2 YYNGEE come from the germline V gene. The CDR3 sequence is CASSGGGGSHGELFF. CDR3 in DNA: TGTGCCAGCAGCGGGGGGGGCGGGAGCCACGGGGAGCTGTTTTTT.

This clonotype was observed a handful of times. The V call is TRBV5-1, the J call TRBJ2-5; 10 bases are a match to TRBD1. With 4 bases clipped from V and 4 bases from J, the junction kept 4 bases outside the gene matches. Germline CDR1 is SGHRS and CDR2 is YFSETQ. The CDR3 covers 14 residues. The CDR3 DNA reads TGCGCCAGCAGCGGAGGGACAGGGGTAGAGACCCAGTACTTC. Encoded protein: CASSGGTGVETQYF.

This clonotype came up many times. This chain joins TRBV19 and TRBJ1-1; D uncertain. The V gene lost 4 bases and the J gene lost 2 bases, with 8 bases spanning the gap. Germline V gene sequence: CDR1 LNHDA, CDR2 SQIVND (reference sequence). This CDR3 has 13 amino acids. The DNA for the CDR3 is TGTGCCAGTAGTACCCCCGCAAACACTGAAGCTTTCTTT. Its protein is CASSTPANTEAFF.

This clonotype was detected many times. Written as DNA, the CDR3 is TGTGCCAGTGCGGGACAGGGGCTCTTCGGGGAGCTGTTTTTT. Its translation: CASAGQGLFGELFF. This chain connects TRBV28 to TRBJ2-2; 10 bases map to TRBD1. CDR1 MDHEN and CDR2 SYDVKM come from the germline V gene. The CDR3 extends over 14 amino acids. The J segment lost 7 bases and the V segment lost 9 bases, leaving 8 bases of the junction unmatched.

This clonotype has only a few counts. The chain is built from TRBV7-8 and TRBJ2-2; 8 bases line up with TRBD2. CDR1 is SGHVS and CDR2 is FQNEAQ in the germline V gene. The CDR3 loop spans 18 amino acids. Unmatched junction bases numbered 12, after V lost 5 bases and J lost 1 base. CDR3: CASSEVRFAGGNTGELFF. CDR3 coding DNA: TGTGCCAGCAGCGAAGTACGTTTCGCGGGAGGGAACACCGGGGAGCTGTTTTTT.

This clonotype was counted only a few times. CDR3: CASSSKGTSGMANTGELFF. The CDR3 DNA reads TGTGCCAGCAGTTCCAAAGGGACTAGCGGGATGGCGAACACCGGGGAGCTGTTTTTT. This chain links TRBV12-3 or TRBV12-4 with TRBJ2-2; 13 bases are a match to TRBD2. The CDR3 sequence is 19 residues long. Trimming cost V 4 bases and J 0 bases; bases outside gene matches: 8.

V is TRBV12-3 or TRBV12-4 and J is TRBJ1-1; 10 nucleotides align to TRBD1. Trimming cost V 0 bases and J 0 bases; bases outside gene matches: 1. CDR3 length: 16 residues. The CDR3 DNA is TGTGCCAGCAGTTTAGCCGGGACAGGGGTGAACACTGAAGCTTTCTTT. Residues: CASSLAGTGVNTEAFF.